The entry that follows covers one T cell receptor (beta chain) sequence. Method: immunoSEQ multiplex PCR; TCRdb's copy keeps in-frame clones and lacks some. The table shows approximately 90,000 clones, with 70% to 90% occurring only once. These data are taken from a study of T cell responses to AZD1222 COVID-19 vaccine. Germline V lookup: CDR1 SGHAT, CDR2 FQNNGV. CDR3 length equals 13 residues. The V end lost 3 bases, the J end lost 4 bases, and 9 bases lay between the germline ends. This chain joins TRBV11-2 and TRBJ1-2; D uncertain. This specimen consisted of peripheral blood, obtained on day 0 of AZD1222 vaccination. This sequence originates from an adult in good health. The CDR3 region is CASSLGGSYGYTF. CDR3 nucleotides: TGTGCCAGCAGCTTGGGAGGCAGCTATGGCTACACCTTC. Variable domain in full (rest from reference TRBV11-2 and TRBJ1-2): EAGVAQSPRYKIIEKRQSVAFWCNPISGHATLYWYQQILGQGPKLLIQFQNNGVVDDSQLPKDRFSAERLKGVDSTLKIQPAKLEDSAVYLCASSLGGSYGYTFGSGTRLTVV.